The 19 T cell receptor beta chains in this list originate from one sample, sequenced in a study of blood T cell repertoires in COVID-19 (dated by TCRdb to 2018 to 2020). Libraries were prepared through the immunoSEQ multiplex PCR assay. TCRdb took over this immuneACCESS table, retaining in-frame rearrangements with V and J assigned. Such tables are incomplete; in checked studies, under half of the missing clones stem from an unresolved V gene, and the remainder is unexplained. In all, the sample holds 280,000 or so clones, and around 91% of those were seen once. Of the sample, approximately 12% falls within the top ten clones. Input material: peripheral blood. The receptors were sampled from a woman aged 60-70 years with acute or convalescent COVID-19.

In its sample, this clone was seen a few times. The chain recombines TRBV29-1 with TRBJ1-4; D unresolved. Germline loops: CDR1 SQVTM, CDR2 ANQGSEA. There are 12 residues in the CDR3. Trimming took off 3 bases at V and 8 bases at J, with 10 bases between the two ends. For the CDR3, the DNA is TGCAGCGTTGAGGAGAGCGGGGAAAAACTGTTTTTT. This codes for CSVEESGEKLFF.

V usage is TRBV2 and J usage is TRBJ2-7; D call uncertain. The CDR3 is 13 amino acids. Germline V lookup: CDR1 SNHLY, CDR2 FYNNEI. Trimming removed 3 bases from V and 3 bases from J, with 9 bases in between. CDR3 nucleotide sequence: TGTGCCAGCAGTGAGTTGTCGGGCTACGAGCAGTACTTC. Its protein is CASSELSGYEQYF.

This clone was picked up a small number of times. Other DNA variants within this sample encode the same CDR3. The chain carries TRBV5-1 and TRBJ2-1; 10 bases align to TRBD2. CDR3 length: 14 residues. The trim removed 4 bases at V and 9 bases at J, leaving 7 bases unmatched. Germline values: CDR1 SGHRS, CDR2 YFSETQ. The CDR3 DNA is TGCGCCAGCAGCCGAGCGGGGGGGCAAGGTGAGCAGTTCTTC. It encodes CASSRAGGQGEQFF.

This chain links TRBV28 with TRBJ2-7, with D possibly being TRBD1 (5 bases). CDR1 is MDHEN and CDR2 is SYDVKM in the germline V gene. Trimming pared 6 bases from V and 4 bases from J, leaving 7 bases between. This CDR3 is 11 amino acids long. The CDR3 loop is CASSRQYEQYF. The CDR3 DNA follows: TGTGCCAGCAGCAGACAGTACGAGCAGTACTTC. Supplemented by reference TRBV28 and TRBJ2-7, the full variable domain reads DVKVTQSSRYLVKRTGEKVFLECVQDMDHENMFWYRQDPGLGLRLIYFSYDVKMKEKGDIPEGYSVSREKKERFSLILESASTNQTSMYLCASSRQYEQYFGPGTRLTVT.

This clone has at least ten counts. Distinct nucleotide sequences in the sample also encode this CDR3. The rearrangement joins TRBV2 to TRBJ1-2, with TRBD1 as a possible D gene (5 bases). Germline CDR1 SNHLY, CDR2 FYNNEI. The CDR3 contains 12 residues. V lost 5 bases to trimming and J lost 5 bases, with 9 bases between them. The DNA of the CDR3 is TGTGCCAGCAGTCCCAGGGTATATGGCTACACCTTC. Protein sequence: CASSPRVYGYTF.

This clone was counted only a few times. The chain has TRBV15 and TRBJ1-2, with 8 bases fitting TRBD1. There are 15 residues in the CDR3. V lost 3 bases, J lost 4 bases, and 7 bases stayed unmatched. Germline CDR1 LNHNV, CDR2 YYDKDF (reference sequence). The CDR3 DNA follows: TGTGCCACCAGCAGGGCCCGGGACAGGAGCTATGGCTACACCTTC. Protein product: CATSRARDRSYGYTF.

The V and J genes are TRBV7-2 and TRBJ1-1; 7 bases line up with TRBD1. In germline, CDR1 is SGHTA, CDR2 FQGNSA. The CDR3 covers 15 residues. J gave up 5 bases and V 3 bases, and 9 bases lay outside the gene matches. CDR3 bases: TGTGCCAGCAGCTTTAAGACAGGGATGGGGACTGAAGCTTTCTTT. This codes for CASSFKTGMGTEAFF.

V gene TRBV5-8 combines with J gene TRBJ1-5, with 7 bases lining up with TRBD1. The CDR3 runs to 14 residues. Germline trimming cut 5 bases from V and 3 bases from J; bases unmatched to any gene: 5. Germline V gives CDR1 SGHTS, CDR2 YDEGEE. CDR3 bases: TGTGCCAGCAGTCGGGGACAGACCAATCAGCCCCAGCATTTT. It specifies CASSRGQTNQPQHF.

The chain has TRBV28 and TRBJ1-5, with 8 bases aligning to TRBD1. The ends lost 5 bases at V and 6 bases at J; junction bases unmatched: 3. This CDR3 is 13 amino acids long. The germline V gene has CDR1 MDHEN and CDR2 SYDVKM. The CDR3 DNA reads TGTGCCAGCAGTCTGGACAGGGTTCAGCCCCAGCATTTT. As protein: CASSLDRVQPQHF.

The chain carries TRBV19 and TRBJ1-5; D unclear. V lost 7 bases, J lost 6 bases, and 16 bases lay in between. In germline, CDR1 is LNHDA, CDR2 SQIVND (reference sequence). This CDR3 is 14 amino acids long. As DNA, the CDR3 is TGTGCCAGTACCCTCGGGAAGGTGGGTCAGCCCCAGCATTTT. Protein product: CASTLGKVGQPQHF.

The J gene is TRBJ2-7, the V gene TRBV6-5, with 8 nucleotides matching TRBD1. Germline V gene data show CDR1 as MNHEY and CDR2 as SVGAGI. V lost 8 bases to trimming and J lost 5 bases; unmatched junction nucleotides: 14. This CDR3 comprises 15 residues. CDR3 region: CASGGRQGNLNEQYF. The DNA for the CDR3 is TGTGCCAGCGGGGGACGACAGGGGAATTTGAACGAGCAGTACTTC.

V usage is TRBV9 and J usage is TRBJ2-3; 9 bases fit TRBD2. The trim removed 4 bases at V and 6 bases at J, leaving 9 bases unmatched. The V gene's germline CDR1 is SGDLS and CDR2 YYNGEE. This CDR3 is 15 amino acids long. In nucleotides, the CDR3 is TGTGCCAGCAGCCGCGAGGCGGGAGGGACCGATACGCAGTATTTT. Its protein is CASSREAGGTDTQYF.

The rearrangement uses TRBV28 and TRBJ2-3; 7 nucleotides align to TRBD2. The germline CDR1 and CDR2 sequences are MDHEN and SYDVKM. Trimming took 2 bases from V and 3 from J; bases not matched to a gene: 2. The CDR3 runs 14 residues. The CDR3 spells CASSLILATDTQYF. CDR3 nucleotides: TGTGCCAGCAGTTTAATACTAGCGACAGATACGCAGTATTTT.

This clone was found a few times. The chain joins TRBV6-5 to TRBJ2-7; 7 bases align to TRBD1. Germline CDR1 reads MNHEY; CDR2 reads SVGAGI. The CDR3 is 13 residues long. V trimming: 6 bases; J trimming: 7 bases; junction bases outside the gene matches: 9. The CDR3 spells CASRDGTAYEQYF. The CDR3 DNA is TGTGCCAGCAGAGATGGGACAGCTTATGAGCAGTACTTC.

V usage is TRBV10-3 and J usage is TRBJ2-1; D may be TRBD1 (6 bases). V lost 8 bases to trimming and J lost 2 bases, with 19 bases between them. CDR1 and CDR2 (germline): ENHRY, SYGVKD. The CDR3 runs 16 residues. For the CDR3, the DNA is TGTGCCATCGCAGAGAGTTTGACAGGACCCTACAATGAGCAGTTCTTC. As protein: CAIAESLTGPYNEQFF.

J is TRBJ2-1 and V is TRBV11-2; perhaps TRBD1 as D (5 bases). Per the germline V gene, CDR1 is SGHAT and CDR2 is FQNNGV. The CDR3 totals 14 residues. Between the trimmed V and J ends, which lost 4 bases and 7 bases, there was a span of 14 bases. The CDR3 nucleotides are TGTGCCAGCAGCTCGGAGTTCCCAGGGAATGAGCAGTTCTTC. Encoded protein: CASSSEFPGNEQFF. Based on the CDR3 plus reference TRBV11-2 and TRBJ2-1, the full variable domain is EAGVAQSPRYKIIEKRQSVAFWCNPISGHATLYWYQQILGQGPKLLIQFQNNGVVDDSQLPKDRFSAERLKGVDSTLKIQPAKLEDSAVYLCASSSEFPGNEQFFGPGTRLTVL.

This clone was observed a handful of times. V and J are TRBV28 and TRBJ2-5, with D perhaps TRBD1 (6 bases). The CDR3 totals 13 residues. The germline V and J ends were trimmed by 4 bases and 6 bases, with 12 bases remaining between them. From germline, CDR1 is MDHEN and CDR2 SYDVKM. The DNA for the CDR3 is TGTGCCAGCAGTTCCACAGGGCCAAAGACCCAGTACTTC. Translation: CASSSTGPKTQYF. Full variable domain (outside the CDR3, taken from reference TRBV28 and TRBJ2-5): DVKVTQSSRYLVKRTGEKVFLECVQDMDHENMFWYRQDPGLGLRLIYFSYDVKMKEKGDIPEGYSVSREKKERFSLILESASTNQTSMYLCASSSTGPKTQYFGPGTRLLVL.

J is TRBJ2-2 and V is TRBV7-3, with TRBD2 as a possible D gene (5 bases). Between the trimmed V and J ends, which lost 6 bases and 4 bases, there was a span of 18 bases. Germline V lookup: CDR1 SGHTA, CDR2 FQGTGA. The CDR3 is 16 amino acids. The CDR3 reads CASSLSGGLLTGELFF. In nucleotides, the CDR3 is TGTGCCAGCAGTCTCAGCGGTGGTTTACTCACCGGGGAGCTGTTTTTT.

This chain uses TRBV15 with TRBJ2-7; 10 positions agree with TRBD1. Germline CDR1 reads LNHNV; CDR2 reads YYDKDF (reference sequence). The CDR3 is 15 amino acids. Trimming removed 3 bases from V and 6 bases from J; junction bases left unmatched: 8. CDR3 in DNA: TGTGCCACCAGCAGCGCTTCAGGGACAGGGGTCGAGCAGTACTTC. Residues: CATSSASGTGVEQYF.